Below are 14 T cell receptor beta chains sequenced from a single sample in a study of cytomegalovirus exposure and HLA in healthy donors listed by TCRdb under 2017. Receptor amplification or capture employed the immunoSEQ multiplex PCR assay. For the multiplex PCR, a mixture combining 60 forward primers for TCR Vbeta segments and 13 reverse primers for TCR Jbeta segments was used. The clones in this table, taken by TCRdb from immuneACCESS, are in-frame only. Not every clone is retained; where verified, under half of the shortfall comes from an unresolved V gene, and the cause of the rest is unknown. This sample lists about 140,000 clones; around two thirds were detected once. In total, the top ten clones hold around 1.8% of the sample. Sample: PBMCs. These receptor sequences come from a male donor in good health and CMV-seronegative.

This clone was detected only a few times. The chain couples TRBV30 to TRBJ2-7, with D tentatively TRBD2 (6 bases). V was cut by 3 bases and J by 7 bases, with 13 bases left in between. This CDR3 spans 12 amino acids. Germline V gene sequence: CDR1 GTSNPN, CDR2 SVGIG (reference sequence). In DNA, the CDR3 is TGTGCCTGGAGCCCCGGGGGAATGGAGCAGTACTTC. Translation: CAWSPGGMEQYF.

This clone turned up a few times. The chain joins TRBV6-1 to TRBJ1-1, with D perhaps TRBD1 (5 bases). Germline lookup yields CDR1 MNHNS and CDR2 SASEGT. Trimming removed 2 bases at V and 1 base at J, with 8 bases between. The CDR3 totals 14 residues. The CDR3 DNA is TGTGCCAGCAGTGAAACAGACAGGAACACTGAAGCTTTCTTT. Its translation is CASSETDRNTEAFF.

This rearrangement joins TRBV6-6 to TRBJ2-1; the match to TRBD2 covers 12 bases. The V gene's germline CDR1 is MNHNY and CDR2 SVGAGI (reference sequence). V trimming: 4 bases; J trimming: 2 bases; junction bases outside the gene matches: 3. This CDR3 has 16 amino acids. The CDR3 spells CASSSRTSGAYNEQFF. CDR3 sequence (DNA): TGTGCCAGCAGTTCCCGGACTAGCGGGGCCTACAATGAGCAGTTCTTC.

V usage is TRBV30 and J usage is TRBJ1-1; D is perhaps TRBD1 (5 bases). From germline, CDR1 is GTSNPN and CDR2 SVGIG (reference sequence). The CDR3 runs to 13 residues. Trimming removed 2 bases from V and 3 bases from J, with 10 bases in between. As DNA, the CDR3 is TGTGCCTGGAGTCAGGGTGGTGACACTGAAGCTTTCTTT. Residues: CAWSQGGDTEAFF.

The DNA for the CDR3 is TGTGCCAGCAGTGAATATACAGCAGATACGCAGTATTTT. Translated: CASSEYTADTQYF. V is TRBV25-1 and J is TRBJ2-3, with D unresolved. From germline, CDR1 is MGHDK and CDR2 SYGVNS. The germline V and J ends were trimmed by 0 bases and 4 bases, with 5 bases remaining between them. The CDR3 has 13 residues.

V gene TRBV5-1 combines with J gene TRBJ2-1; D might be TRBD1 (5 bases). V was shortened by 0 bases and J by 0 bases, with 7 bases between the two germline ends. Germline values: CDR1 SGHRS, CDR2 YFSETQ. The length of the CDR3 is 15 residues. CDR3 sequence reads: CASSLVQGSYNEQFF. In DNA form, the CDR3 reads TGCGCCAGCAGCTTGGTGCAGGGCTCCTACAATGAGCAGTTCTTC.

J is TRBJ1-4 and V is TRBV7-6; 9 bases fit TRBD1. The CDR3 consists of 15 residues. J lost 7 bases, V lost 5 bases, and 8 bases had no gene match. Germline CDR1 is SGHVS and CDR2 is FNYEAQ. The CDR3: CASSRTGVQGEKLFF. DNA of the CDR3: TGTGCCAGCAGCCGGACAGGGGTCCAGGGTGAAAAACTGTTTTTT.

This chain uses TRBV9 with TRBJ2-2, with TRBD2 matching over 12 bases. CDR3 size: 16 residues. Losses at the gene ends were 3 bases for V and 6 bases for J; bases not matched to a gene: 6. The germline V gene has CDR1 SGDLS and CDR2 YYNGEE. DNA for the CDR3: TGTGCCAGCAGCGCGCCTAGCGGGGGGGCCGCCGGGGAGCTGTTTTTT. The encoded protein is CASSAPSGGAAGELFF.

V gene TRBV27 combines with J gene TRBJ1-1, with 7 bases aligning to TRBD1. The V segment lost 7 bases and the J segment 6 bases; nucleotides outside the gene matches: 11. The CDR3 runs 14 residues. The germline gives CDR1 MNHEY, CDR2 SMNVEV (reference sequence). The CDR3 is CASKRQGPIPEAFF. DNA for the CDR3: TGTGCCAGCAAACGACAGGGCCCAATCCCTGAAGCTTTCTTT.

The chain recombines TRBV4-3 with TRBJ1-2; 7 nucleotides match TRBD1. The V segment lost 0 bases and the J segment 2 bases; nucleotides outside the gene matches: 6. Per germline, CDR1 LGHNA and CDR2 YSLEER. The CDR3 covers 16 residues. The CDR3 DNA reads as TGCGCCAGCAGCCAAGATAATACAGGGGAAAACTATGGCTACACCTTC. Protein: CASSQDNTGENYGYTF.

The genes are TRBV4-3 and TRBJ2-5; 11 bases align to TRBD1. The DNA matches TRBJ2-7 better at its end, which makes the J call doubtful. This CDR3 is 14 amino acids long. Germline V gene lookup returns CDR1 LGHNA and CDR2 YSLEER. DNA for the CDR3: TGCGCCAGCAGCCCCGGGACAGGGGGCTACGAGCAGTACTTC. Amino acid sequence: CASSPGTGGYEQYF.

The V call is TRBV5-1, the J call TRBJ1-6, with D perhaps matching TRBD1 (6 bases). The CDR3 has 17 residues. Germline CDR1 reads SGHRS; CDR2 reads YFSETQ. Deletions cut 0 bases from V and 7 bases from J, with 17 bases between. DNA of the CDR3: TGCGCCAGCAGCTTGGCCCTCCTAGGACAGACGAATTCACCCCTCCACTTT. Its translation: CASSLALLGQTNSPLHF.

The rearrangement links TRBV5-1 to TRBJ1-4; D gene uncertain. The CDR3 sequence is 14 residues long. The germline CDR1 and CDR2 sequences are SGHRS and YFSETQ. V gave up 5 bases and J gave up 0 bases, with 8 bases separating them. This CDR3 reads CASSRGATNEKLFF. The CDR3 DNA is TGCGCCAGCAGTAGAGGCGCAACTAATGAAAAACTGTTTTTT.

The gene calls are TRBV7-9 and TRBJ2-5; 8 nucleotides match TRBD2. There are 15 residues in the CDR3. Unmatched junction bases numbered 7, after V lost 6 bases and J lost 1 base. Germline CDR1 reads SEHNR; CDR2 reads FQNEAQ (reference sequence). The CDR3 reads CASSPGLALQETQYF. For the CDR3, the DNA is TGTGCCAGCAGTCCCGGACTAGCTCTCCAAGAGACCCAGTACTTC.